These T cell receptor beta chains were read from a single sample in a study of blood T cell repertoires in COVID-19. Using immunoSEQ multiplex PCR, the repertoire was profiled, and TCRdb retains in-frame clones only, with some absent. The sample holds 140,000 to 150,000 clones; 80% to 85% are singletons and the top ten take about 38%. Sequenced input: peripheral blood. These receptors were collected from a human donor in a cohort sampled during active COVID-19. Both conserved end residues are part of each CDR3. D genes are given only for firm matches. Size tells how often a clone was seen (once, few, many) or the class of an expanded clone, and some rows leave it out.

clone_size d_call j_call v_call cdr3_aa cdr3_nt
. . TRBJ2-5 TRBV13 CASSLFNQETQYF TGTGCCAGCAGCCTGTTTAACCAAGAGACCCAGTACTTC
few TRBD1 TRBJ1-5 TRBV4-1 CASSQGTGGTSNQPQHF TGCGCCAGCAGCCAAGGGACAGGGGGGACTAGCAATCAGCCCCAGCATTTT
. TRBD1 TRBJ1-2 TRBV10-2 CASSDPGQGADYGYTF TGCGCCAGCAGTGATCCCGGACAGGGGGCTGACTATGGCTACACCTTC
. . TRBJ2-6 TRBV19 CASSIPGAGANVLTF TGTGCCAGTAGTATACCAGGTGCTGGGGCCAACGTCCTGACTTTC
once . TRBJ1-5 TRBV2 CASSEANLSNQPQHF TGTGCCAGCAGTGAGGCAAACCTTAGCAATCAGCCCCAGCATTTT
. . TRBJ1-1 TRBV27 CASRLDSILTEAFF TGTGCCAGCAGATTGGACAGCATCCTCACTGAAGCTTTCTTT
. . TRBJ2-7 TRBV24-1 CATSDSGSSYEQYF TGTGCCACCAGTGACTCGGGAAGCTCCTACGAGCAGTACTTC
once TRBD1 TRBJ2-2 TRBV19 CASSTGQFANTGELFF TGTGCCAGTAGTACGGGACAGTTTGCGAACACCGGGGAGCTGTTTTTT
. . TRBJ1-5 TRBV19 CASSIESHNQPQHF TGTGCCAGTAGTATAGAATCACATAATCAGCCCCAGCATTTT
few . TRBJ2-2 TRBV18 CASSPDTGELFF TGTGCCAGCTCACCCGACACCGGGGAGCTGTTTTTT
. TRBD2 TRBJ2-1 TRBV3-1/TRBV3-2 CASSSRTSRSYNEQFF TGTGCCAGCAGCTCCCGGACTAGCCGTTCCTACAATGAGCAGTTCTTC
once TRBD2 TRBJ2-3 TRBV27 CASGPRRGATDTQYF TGTGCCAGCGGCCCCAGGCGGGGGGCCACAGATACGCAGTATTTT
. TRBD1 TRBJ1-2 TRBV7-9 CASSLGQGVYGYTF TGTGCCAGCAGCTTGGGACAGGGGGTCTATGGCTACACCTTC
. TRBD2 TRBJ2-1 TRBV6-5 CASSVTSGGLGEQFF TGTGCCAGCAGCGTAACTAGCGGGGGGCTGGGTGAGCAGTTCTTC
. TRBD2 TRBJ2-3 TRBV4-1 CASSQLMSGGASDTQYF TGCGCCAGCAGCCAATTAATGAGCGGGGGGGCTTCAGATACGCAGTATTTT
. . TRBJ2-7 TRBV5-6 CASSRKPGAYEQYF TGTGCCAGCAGCCGCAAGCCGGGAGCCTACGAGCAGTACTTC
once . TRBJ1-1 TRBV23-1 CASSRGVHTEAFF TGCGCCAGCAGTCGGGGGGTGCACACTGAAGCTTTCTTT
. . TRBJ2-1 TRBV20-1 CSARGLGEQFF TGCAGTGCTAGGGGCCTGGGTGAGCAGTTCTTC
. TRBD1 TRBJ1-6 TRBV3-1/TRBV3-2 CASSQGQRVSPLHF TGTGCCAGCAGCCAGGGACAGCGGGTTTCACCCCTCCACTTT
. . TRBJ1-5 TRBV30 CAWRGSGKYQPQHF TGTGCCTGGAGAGGGTCAGGGAAATATCAGCCCCAGCATTTT
. TRBD1 TRBJ2-7 TRBV5-1 CASSLAGTARSPYEQYF TGCGCCAGCAGTCTAGCCGGGACAGCGCGATCCCCCTACGAGCAGTACTTC
. . TRBJ1-2 TRBV15 CATSRDAAYYGYTF TGTGCCACCAGCAGAGACGCGGCGTATTATGGCTACACCTTC
. . TRBJ1-4 TRBV2 CASSRDATNEKLFF TGTGCCAGCAGCCGAGATGCAACTAATGAAAAACTGTTTTTT
. TRBD1 TRBJ1-5 TRBV4-1 CASSTQGAGGNQPQHF TGCGCCAGCAGCACTCAGGGGGCAGGAGGCAATCAGCCCCAGCATTTT
. . TRBJ1-6 TRBV19 CASSTTGNSPLHF TGTGCCAGTAGTACAACGGGTAATTCACCCCTCCACTTT
. TRBD1 TRBJ1-2 TRBV28 CASSVGQGPIHYGYTF TGTGCCAGCAGCGTGGGACAGGGACCAATTCACTATGGCTACACCTTC